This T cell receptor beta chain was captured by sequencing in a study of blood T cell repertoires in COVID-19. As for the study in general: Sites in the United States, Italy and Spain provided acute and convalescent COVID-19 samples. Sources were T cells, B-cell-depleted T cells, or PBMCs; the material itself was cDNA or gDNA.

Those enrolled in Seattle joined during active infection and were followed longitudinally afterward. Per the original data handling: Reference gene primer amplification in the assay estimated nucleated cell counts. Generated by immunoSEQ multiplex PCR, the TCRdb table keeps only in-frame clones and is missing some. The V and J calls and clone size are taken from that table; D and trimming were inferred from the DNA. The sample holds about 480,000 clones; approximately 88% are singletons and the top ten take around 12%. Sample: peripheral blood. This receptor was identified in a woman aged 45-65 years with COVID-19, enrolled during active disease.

In DNA form, the CDR3 reads TGTGCCAGCAGCTTAGCGACAGGACAGGGAGGCTATGGCTACACCTTC. Residues: CASSLATGQGGYGYTF. The chain is built from TRBV7-2 and TRBJ1-2, with TRBD1 identical over 8 bases. The CDR3 sequence is 16 residues long. CDR1 and CDR2 (germline): SGHTA, FQGNSA. V gave up 0 bases and J gave up 4 bases; unmatched junction bases: 7. Full variable domain (rest looked up from reference TRBV7-2 and TRBJ1-2): GAGVSQSPSNKVTEKGKDVELRCDPISGHTALYWYRQSLGQGLEFLIYFQGNSAPDKSGLPSDRFSAERTGGSVSTLTIQRTQQEDSAVYLCASSLATGQGGYGYTFGSGTRLTVV.